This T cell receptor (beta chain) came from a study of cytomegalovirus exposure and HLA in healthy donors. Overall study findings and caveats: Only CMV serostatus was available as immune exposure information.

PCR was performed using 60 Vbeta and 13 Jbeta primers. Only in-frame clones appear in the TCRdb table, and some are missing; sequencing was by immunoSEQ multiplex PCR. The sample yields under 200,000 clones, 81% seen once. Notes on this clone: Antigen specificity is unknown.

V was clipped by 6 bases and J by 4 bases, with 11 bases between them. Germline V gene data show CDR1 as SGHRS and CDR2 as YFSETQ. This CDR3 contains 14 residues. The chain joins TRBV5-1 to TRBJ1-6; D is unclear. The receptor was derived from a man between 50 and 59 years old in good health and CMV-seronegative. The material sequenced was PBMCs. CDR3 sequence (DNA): TGCGCCAGCAAAACCCGACTGTATAATTCACCCCTCCACTTT. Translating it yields CASKTRLYNSPLHF.